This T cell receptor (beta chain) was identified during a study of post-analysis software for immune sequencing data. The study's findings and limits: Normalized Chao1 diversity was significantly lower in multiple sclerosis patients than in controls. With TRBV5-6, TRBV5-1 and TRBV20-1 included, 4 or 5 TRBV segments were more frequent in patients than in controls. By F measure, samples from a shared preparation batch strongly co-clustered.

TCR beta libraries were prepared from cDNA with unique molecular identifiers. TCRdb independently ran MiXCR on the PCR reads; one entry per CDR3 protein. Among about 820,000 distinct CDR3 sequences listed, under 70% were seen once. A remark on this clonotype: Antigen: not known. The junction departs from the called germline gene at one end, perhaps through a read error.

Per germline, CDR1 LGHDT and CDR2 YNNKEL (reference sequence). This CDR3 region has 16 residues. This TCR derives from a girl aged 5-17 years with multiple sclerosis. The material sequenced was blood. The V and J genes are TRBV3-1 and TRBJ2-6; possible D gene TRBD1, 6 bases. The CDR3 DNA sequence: TGTGCCAGCAGCCAATCTACAGGGTCCGGGGCCAACCTCCTGACTTTC. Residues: CASSQSTGSGANLLTF. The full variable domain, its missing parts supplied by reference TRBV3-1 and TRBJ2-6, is DTAVSQTPKYLVTQMGNDKSIKCEQNLGHDTMYWYKQDSKKFLKIMFSYNNKELIINETVPNRFSPKSPDKAHLNLHINSLELGDSAVYFCASSQSTGSGANLLTFGAGSRLTVL.